Listed below are T cell receptor beta chains from one sample, sequenced in a study of T cell responses to AZD1222 COVID-19 vaccine. Profiled with immunoSEQ multiplex PCR; TCRdb holds only in-frame clones, not every one. The table has some 150,000 clones, approximately 85% seen once. Source: peripheral blood, taken 28 days after the second dose of the MenACWY control vaccine. These receptors were taken from an adult who received the MenACWY meningococcal vaccine as a control. Each CDR3 is given with its conserved first and last residue. Fields, in order: J gene, V gene, CDR3 protein.

>TRBJ2-7|TRBV7-2
CASNLKGDYEQYF
>TRBJ2-1|TRBV5-1
CASREPQGMLQFF
>TRBJ2-1|TRBV15
CATSRGTGVIEQFF
>TRBJ2-3|TRBV11-2
CASSFGQGGTDTQYF
>TRBJ2-7|TRBV27
CASSLYPPGTASSSYEQYF
>TRBJ1-2|TRBV6-5
CASSMDRVVGYTF
>TRBJ1-2|TRBV19
CASTSDRNYGYTF
>TRBJ2-7|TRBV29-1
CSVERGSEYEQYF
>TRBJ1-3|TRBV7-2
CASSLGEVGNTIYF
>TRBJ2-7|TRBV21-1
CASSKWRATYEQYF
>TRBJ2-7|TRBV7-9
CASSLHYEQYF
>TRBJ2-1|TRBV5-1
CASSRSEFGSNEQFF
>TRBJ2-1|TRBV11-3
CASSLDGLSTYNEQFF
>TRBJ1-5|TRBV6-5
CASSWDRTQPQHF
>TRBJ2-4|TRBV4-1
CASSPDRIILAKNIQYF
>TRBJ1-2|TRBV6-1
CASSEWLGSGGYYGYTF
>TRBJ1-2|TRBV27
CASKSVGEYYGYTF
>TRBJ2-5|TRBV29-1
CSVANPGQGAGETQYF
>TRBJ1-3|TRBV11-2
CASSPNPGNTIYF
>TRBJ2-2|TRBV19
CASSIVGGELFF
>TRBJ1-1|TRBV11-2
CASSLPRGRRTEAFF
>TRBJ2-1|TRBV3-1/TRBV3-2
CASSQPDRGEQFF
>TRBJ2-1|TRBV7-9
CASSLSGRGHYNEQFF
>TRBJ1-6|TRBV27
CASRDRTGEVGPLHF
>TRBJ2-7|TRBV19
CATRRGLYEQYF
>TRBJ1-2|TRBV7-9
CASSLAWAGELIIDGYTF
>TRBJ1-2|TRBV29-1
CSVGLLETENGYTF
>TRBJ1-1|TRBV30
CAWSGRMNTEAFF
>TRBJ1-6|TRBV5-1
CASAETAYNSPLHF
>TRBJ2-1|TRBV5-1
CASSLDVPGGQEQFF
>TRBJ2-1|TRBV6-5
CASSYSNRGDEQFF
>TRBJ2-7|TRBV11-3
CASSLVPGTEQYF
>TRBJ2-1|TRBV4-3
CASSPDSYNEQFF
>TRBJ2-2|TRBV24-1
CATSDSTNTGELFF
>TRBJ2-5|TRBV29-1
CSVEDLVRGVFYETQYF
>TRBJ2-2|TRBV5-5
CASSINPRQLGISELFF
>TRBJ2-7|TRBV11-1
CASSFPGRAYEQYF
>TRBJ2-5|TRBV28
CASSRRRMKTQYF
>TRBJ2-5|TRBV5-5
CASSFPRLETQYF
>TRBJ1-2|TRBV5-4
CASSPATSGYTF
>TRBJ2-1|TRBV29-1
CSVGNYNEQFF
>TRBJ1-2|TRBV3-1/TRBV3-2
CASSPRTSSNYGYTF
>TRBJ1-2|TRBV29-1
CSLWREEVLYGYTF
>TRBJ1-3|TRBV11-2
CASRKPGNSGNTIYF
>TRBJ2-4|TRBV7-9
CASSLGRQGDIQYF
>TRBJ2-1|TRBV2
CASSDQGAYNEQFF
>TRBJ2-2|TRBV6-6
CASSHQQGGELFF
>TRBJ1-6|TRBV15
CATSSLRQGSDSPLHF
>TRBJ1-2|TRBV4-2
CASSQGRTGARDYGYTF
>TRBJ1-5|TRBV2
CASRGTANQPQHF